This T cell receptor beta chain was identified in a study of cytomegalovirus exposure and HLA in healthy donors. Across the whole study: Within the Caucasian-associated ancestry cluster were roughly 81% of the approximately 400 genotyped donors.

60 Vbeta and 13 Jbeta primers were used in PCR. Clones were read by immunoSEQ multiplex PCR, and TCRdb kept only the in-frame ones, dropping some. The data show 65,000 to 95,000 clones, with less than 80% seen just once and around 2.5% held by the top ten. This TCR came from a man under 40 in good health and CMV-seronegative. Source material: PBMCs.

As DNA, the CDR3 is TGCGCCAGCAGAGGTGGACAGGGCCTAGCCAAAAACATTCAGTACTTC. Translated, it gives CASRGGQGLAKNIQYF. This rearrangement joins TRBV5-1 to TRBJ2-4; 8 bases agree with TRBD1. The V and J ends lost 5 bases and 0 bases, in that order; junction bases with no gene match: 7. The CDR3 has 16 residues. Germline V gives CDR1 SGHRS, CDR2 YFSETQ.